Shown below are 24 T cell receptor beta chains from a single sample sequenced in a study of tumor and adjacent non-tumor tissue in lung cancer. RNA was extracted from bulk tissue without any cell sorting. This non-tumor lung sample came from over 3 cm beyond the tumor edge. The library came from three nested PCR rounds adapted from ARM-PCR protocols. TCRdb fed the multiplex PCR reads into MiXCR, producing one record per CDR3 protein. Here the sample spans around 74,000 distinct CDR3 sequences, approximately 71% being singletons. Source material: distant non-tumor lung tissue. Source of these receptors: a woman between 45 and 60 years old with non-small cell lung cancer.

V and J are TRBV11-1 and TRBJ2-1; unclear D gene. The CDR3 is 11 amino acids. CDR1 and CDR2 (germline): SGHAT, FQDESV (reference sequence). Deletions cut 11 bases from V and 5 bases from J, with 10 bases between. CDR3 nucleotide sequence: TGTGCCGGCACCAACGACAATGAGCAGTTCTTC. Translated, it gives CAGTNDNEQFF.

A remark on this clonotype: It is likely a read error, because the conserved phenylalanine at the end of the CDR3 is missing. The chain carries TRBV30 and TRBJ1-1, with a possible D match to TRBD1 (6 bases). V lost 4 bases to trimming and J lost 0 bases, with 15 bases between them. CDR3 size: 15 residues. Germline V lookup: CDR1 GTSNPN, CDR2 SVGIG (reference sequence). The CDR3 loop is CAWKKKQGLNTEAFL. The CDR3 coding sequence is TGTGCCTGGAAGAAAAAACAGGGTTTGAACACTGAAGCTTTCCTT.

The chain is built from TRBV24-1 and TRBJ2-1; D may correspond to TRBD1 or TRBD2 (5 bases each). The CDR3 extends over 20 amino acids. V was trimmed by 5 bases and J by 0 bases, leaving 25 bases between them. Germline CDR1 KGHDR, CDR2 SFDVKD. CDR3 sequence reads: CATSGARGGVGDSSYNEQFF. CDR3 bases: TGTGCCACCAGTGGCGCGAGGGGTGGGGTGGGCGACAGCTCCTACAATGAGCAGTTCTTC.

To note about this clonotype: Mismatch with germline at one junction end may stem from a read error. The rearrangement joins TRBV11-2 to TRBJ2-3; 7 bases map to TRBD1. The CDR3 spans 13 residues. Germline lookup yields CDR1 SGHAT and CDR2 FQNNGV. The CDR3 protein is CASGLNGGQKQYF. Written as DNA, the CDR3 is TGTGCCAGCGGCTTAAATGGGGGACAGAAGCAGTATTTT.

This rearrangement joins TRBV7-8 to TRBJ1-5; unclear D gene. CDR3 length equals 14 residues. Trimming pared 5 bases from V and 4 bases from J, leaving 12 bases between. Germline loops: CDR1 SGHVS, CDR2 FQNEAQ. Here the CDR3 DNA reads TGTGCCAGCAGCGCCTGGGAGGTGAATCAGCCCCAGCATTTT. This encodes CASSAWEVNQPQHF.

This clonotype was observed once. The junction differs from germline at one of its ends, possibly a read error. V and J are TRBV28 and TRBJ1-5; possibly TRBD1 for D (5 bases). Germline V gene lookup returns CDR1 MDHEN and CDR2 SYDVKM. The CDR3 covers 16 residues. The CDR3 region is CVSSRLTRVGNQPQHF. DNA of the CDR3: TGTGTCAGCAGTCGACTTACCAGGGTTGGCAATCAGCCCCAGCACTTT. The full variable domain, in which reference TRBV28 and TRBJ1-5 provide the parts outside the CDR3, is DVKVTQSSRYLVKRTGEKVFLECVQDMDHENMFWYRQDPGLGLRLIYFSYDVKMKEKGDIPEGYSVSREKKERFSLILESASTNQTSMYLCVSSRLTRVGNQPQHFGDGTRLSIL.

Comments on this clonotype: Possible read error: a much larger clone is one base away. The rearrangement joins TRBV6-2 or TRBV6-3 to TRBJ2-1; TRBD2 matches at 8 bases. Germline CDR1 reads MNHEY; CDR2 reads SVGEGT. This CDR3 spans 16 amino acids. V dropped 3 bases and J dropped 5; count of bases not matched to a gene: 9. Written as DNA, the CDR3 is TGTGCCAGCAGTTATCAAGTAGCGGGACGCAACAATGAGCAGTTCTTC. Residues: CASSYQVAGRNNEQFF.

The rearrangement uses TRBV5-1 and TRBJ1-6; D is unresolved. V was clipped by 7 bases and J by 9 bases, with 14 bases between them. Germline-derived CDR1 and CDR2 are SGHRS and YFSETQ. The CDR3 sequence is 13 residues long. CDR3 coding DNA: TGCGCCAGCCAGCAGGAACAATCTTCACCCCTCCACTTT. Translation gives CASQQEQSSPLHF.

With regard to this clonotype: A read error may account for a junction end that differs from germline. This rearrangement joins TRBV11-2 to TRBJ2-1, with TRBD2 matching over 10 bases. The CDR3 consists of 15 residues. Per germline, CDR1 SGHAT and CDR2 FQNNGV. CDR3 residues: CTSSSSGRGYNEQFF. The DNA of the CDR3 is TGTACCAGCAGCTCTAGCGGGAGAGGGTACAATGAACAGTTCTTC.

In regard to this clonotype: A junction boundary mismatches the germline segment, possibly from a read error. The genes are TRBV11-2 and TRBJ2-3; 7 bases are a match to TRBD1. CDR1 is SGHAT, CDR2 FQNNGV, per germline. The CDR3 is 14 amino acids. The CDR3 DNA sequence: TGTGCCAGCAGTTTAGATCACGGGACAGACACGCAGTATTTT. Residues: CASSLDHGTDTQYF.

The gene calls are TRBV28 and TRBJ2-5; 10 bases align to TRBD2. The junction had 16 bases not matched to a gene; V was cut back by 11 bases and J by 7 bases. Germline V gene sequence: CDR1 MDHEN, CDR2 SYDVKM. The CDR3 runs to 15 residues. The CDR3 DNA follows: TGTGCCTGTAAGCTAGCGGGAGTCACCAAGAGGACCCAGTACTTC. Protein: CACKLAGVTKRTQYF.

About this clonotype: It may be a read error: a sequence one base away is much more abundant. The chain carries TRBV20-1 and TRBJ1-2, with TRBD1 as a possible D gene (6 bases). Looked up from germline, CDR1 is DFQATT and CDR2 is SNEGSKA (reference sequence). The CDR3 has 12 amino acids. In nucleotides, the CDR3 is TGCAGTGCTAGCCAGGGGAGTTATGGCTGCACCTTC. Its translation: CSASQGSYGCTF.

This clonotype was seen repeatedly, ten times or more. The chain combines TRBV4-2 with TRBJ2-5; 14 nucleotides agree with TRBD2. The V segment lost 1 base and the J segment 3 bases; nucleotides outside the gene matches: 1. The CDR3 has 16 amino acids. Germline V CDR1 and CDR2: LGHNA, YNFKEQ. The chain's CDR3 is CASSQGLAGGEETQYF. The CDR3 bases are TGTGCCAGCAGCCAAGGACTAGCGGGAGGGGAAGAGACCCAGTACTTC.

This chain connects TRBV11-2 to TRBJ2-3, with 7 bases that match TRBD1. This CDR3 spans 14 amino acids. V lost 11 bases to trimming and J lost 5 bases; unmatched junction nucleotides: 13. Germline V gives CDR1 SGHAT, CDR2 FQNNGV. CDR3 amino acids: CADSLGPGGDTQYF. CDR3 DNA: TGTGCCGACAGCTTGGGACCAGGGGGAGATACGCAGTATTTT.

About this clonotype itself: One end of the junction is discordant with germline, which a read error may explain. This chain joins TRBV29-1 and TRBJ2-5; D is perhaps TRBD1 (6 bases). This CDR3 region has 13 residues. Germline V gene sequence: CDR1 SQVTM, CDR2 ANQGSEA. This CDR3 reads CSATRGQGETQYF. CDR3 DNA sequence: TGTAGCGCAACTCGGGGCCAGGGGGAGACCCAGTACTTC.

Comments on this clonotype: A much larger clone sits a single nucleotide away, making a read error possible. The chain joins TRBV29-1 to TRBJ2-4; D not certain. This CDR3 is 13 amino acids long. Germline V lookup: CDR1 SQVTM, CDR2 ANQGSEA. Trimming cost V 7 bases and J 2 bases, with 12 bases left between them. This CDR3 reads CSAVARTKNIQYF. Here the CDR3 DNA reads TGCAGCGCTGTGGCGAGAACCAAAAACATTCAGTACTTC.

Points on this clonotype: Just one base apart from a much larger clone, this may be a read error. The CDR3 region has the DNA TGTGCCAGCTGTGACGTAGCTAGCACAGATACGCAGTATTTT. Translated, it gives CASCDVASTDTQYF. The chain couples TRBV6-1 to TRBJ2-3; no definite D call. Germline V gene sequence: CDR1 MNHNS, CDR2 SASEGT. This CDR3 contains 14 residues.

The chain couples TRBV4-3 to TRBJ2-4; a weak D match, TRBD2 (5 bases). CDR1 is LGHNA, CDR2 YSLEER, per germline. The CDR3 contains 15 residues. The germline V and J ends were trimmed by 2 bases and 7 bases, with 15 bases remaining between them. CDR3 nucleotides: TGCGCCAGCAGCCAAAATCCAGTGGGAGTTAACATTCAGTACTTC. Translating it yields CASSQNPVGVNIQYF.

Remarks on this clonotype: This may arise from a read error, as a much more abundant clone is one base away. The chain joins TRBV5-4 to TRBJ2-5; 10 positions match TRBD2. Losses at the gene ends were 6 bases for V and 0 bases for J; bases not matched to a gene: 8. Per germline, CDR1 SGHNT and CDR2 YYREEE (reference sequence). CDR3 size: 16 residues. DNA of the CDR3: TGTGCCAGCAAACCTGGACTAGCGGATTACCAAGAGACCCAGTACTTC. Its translation is CASKPGLADYQETQYF.

V and J are TRBV5-4 and TRBJ2-3; the D is unclear. V was cut by 10 bases and J by 5 bases, with 14 bases left in between. The CDR3 covers 12 residues. Germline CDR1 and CDR2: SGHNT and YYREEE (reference sequence). DNA of the CDR3: TGTGCCTGCATCTTCCCGGGAGATACGCAGTATTTT. It codes for CACIFPGDTQYF.

The sample holds many counts of this clonotype. The rearrangement links TRBV29-1 to TRBJ2-7; perhaps D is TRBD1 or TRBD2 (5 bases each). The V and J ends lost 2 bases and 5 bases respectively, with 16 bases between them. This CDR3 is built from 14 residues. The germline CDR1 and CDR2 sequences are SQVTM and ANQGSEA. DNA of the CDR3: TGCAGCGTTGAACCGCAGGGAGAAGTCGACGAGCAGTACTTC. Protein product: CSVEPQGEVDEQYF.

With regard to this clonotype: The CDR3 carries no conserved terminal phenylalanine or tryptophan, so it likely arises from a read error. Because the CDR3's place on the DNA is in doubt, the DNA is left out and the CDR3 is given as listed by TCRdb. This sequence joins TRBV28 and TRBJ2-1; the D call of TRBD2 is as the table states it, not checked on the DNA. The CDR3 is 18 amino acids in total, end residues counted. The germline CDR1 and CDR2 sequences are MDHEN and SYDVKM. This CDR3 is CASSFDRLGLAVYNEDFS.

Many counts were recorded for this clonotype. Here the CDR3 DNA reads TGTGCCAGCAGCTTAGAGCTAGCGGGAGGGCCAGATGAGCAGTTCTTC. Translated: CASSLELAGGPDEQFF. The chain links TRBV11-2 to TRBJ2-1, with 12 bases that match TRBD2. V shed 0 bases, J shed 8 bases, and the junction held 5 bases outside the gene matches. From germline, CDR1 is SGHAT and CDR2 FQNNGV. The CDR3 extends over 16 amino acids.

As for this clonotype: Sequence at one end of the junction differs from germline and may be a read error. This chain joins TRBV11-2 and TRBJ2-5; D is perhaps TRBD1 (6 bases). Germline V gene lookup returns CDR1 SGHAT and CDR2 FQNNGV. The CDR3 runs 13 residues. Here the CDR3 reads CVSNLGQGETQYF. The CDR3 DNA sequence: TGTGTCAGCAACTTAGGTCAGGGGGAGACCCAGTACTTC.